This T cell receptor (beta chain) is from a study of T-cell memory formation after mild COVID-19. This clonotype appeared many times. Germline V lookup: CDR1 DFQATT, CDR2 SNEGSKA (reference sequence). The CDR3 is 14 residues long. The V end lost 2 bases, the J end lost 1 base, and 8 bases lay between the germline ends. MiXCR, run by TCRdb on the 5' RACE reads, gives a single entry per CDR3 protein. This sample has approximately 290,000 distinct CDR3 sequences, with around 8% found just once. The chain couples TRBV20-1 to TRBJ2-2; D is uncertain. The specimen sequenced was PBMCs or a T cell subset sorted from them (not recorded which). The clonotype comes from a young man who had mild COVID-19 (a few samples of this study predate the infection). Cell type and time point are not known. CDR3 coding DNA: TGCAGTGCTAGATCGACTGTGAACACCGGGGAGCTGTTTTTT. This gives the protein CSARSTVNTGELFF.